This T cell receptor (beta chain) was obtained from a study of blood T cell repertoires in COVID-19 (dated by TCRdb to 2018 to 2020). Describing the broader study: Collaborator samples came from the United States, Italy and Spain and covered acute and convalescent phases of COVID-19. The material from the prospective study consisted of cDNA or gDNA derived from T cells, B-cell-depleted T cells, or PBMCs. Deeply sampled blood TCRbeta repertoires from subjects exposed to, actively infected with, or recovered from COVID-19 were included in the dataset. The repertoires were released in a freely available public database intended as a resource for research on the immune response to SARS-CoV-2. The samples were drawn from the first 160 participants of the ongoing ImmuneRACE study and from some 1,300 subjects provided by 6 global collaborators. Nearly every sample came with metadata listing a de-identified subject ID, COVID-19 status, age in years and sex. Where available, HLA class I and class II types were taken from metadata supplied by the sample provider and were not determined by assay-based typing. Results and caveats for the whole study, not just this receptor: The amount of clinical and demographic metadata varied by source and participant and was provided uncurated.

In Seattle, one collaborating source enrolled patients while the infection was active and tracked those patients longitudinally over the course of disease. The collaborating institutions used their own protocols to collect whole blood in K2EDTA tubes. For TCRbeta analysis, collaborator samples were shipped as frozen whole blood, as isolated PBMCs, or as DNA extracted from either sample type. Concerning this clone itself: It lacks a known antigen. Per-base qualities were not stored, and no clone one base away is much larger.

Here V drops 8 bases and J drops 7 bases, and the junction holds 9 bases not matched to any gene. The CDR3 sequence holds 13 residues, the cysteine and phenylalanine included. The retained sequence is limited to the CDR3, 39 bases, with the frame set at the first base. For CDR1 and CDR2, the germline V gene lists MNHEY and SVGAGI. The immunoSEQ Assay, a bias-controlled multiplex PCR, was used to amplify TCRbeta CDR3 regions from genomic DNA. The paper's processing steps were these. Nucleated cell counts per sample were estimated from amplification of reference gene primers within the assay. To quantify the absolute abundance of each unique TCRbeta CDR3 rearrangement, sequence reads were collapsed and filtered. Productive Simpson clonality was computed per sample as the square root of Simpson's diversity index over productive rearrangements. TCRdb took over this immuneACCESS table, retaining in-frame rearrangements with V and J assigned. Such tables are incomplete; in checked studies, under half of the missing clones stem from an unresolved V gene, and the remainder is unexplained. V, J and clone size are those of that table, while D and trimming were read from the DNA. Here the sample has fewer than 250,000 clones; around 80% occur a single time. Jointly, the top ten make up about 8% of the sample.

This sequence was found in a woman aged 60 to 75 with COVID-19, enrolled during active disease. The rearrangement combines TRBV6-5 with TRBJ1-2; TRBD1 lines up with 8 middle nucleotides. The sequenced sample was peripheral blood. The nucleotide sequence reads as follows: TGTGCCAGCGCCCAGGACAGGGTGCTTGGCTACACCTTC. Protein translation: CASAQDRVLGYTF.